One sample yielded the 18 T cell receptor beta chains listed below, sequenced in a study of molecular identifiers for immune sequencing clone quantification. TCRdb reprocessed the PCR reads via MiXCR and lists one record per CDR3 protein. The repertoire holds about 500,000 distinct CDR3 sequences, with about a fifth as singletons. The specimen sequenced was naive CD8+ T cells from blood, with Jurkat cell RNA spiked in. As for subset: FACS-sorted CD8+CD4-CCR7+CD45RA+ naive T cells. Receptors were obtained from a human donor in good health. Some libraries in this study had Jurkat cell RNA spiked in.

This clonotype appeared a few times. The V gene is TRBV7-8, the J gene TRBJ2-1, with 8 bases aligning to TRBD1. The CDR3 length is 18 residues. The ends lost 1 base at V and 4 bases at J; junction bases unmatched: 12. Germline V lookup: CDR1 SGHVS, CDR2 FQNEAQ. CDR3 in DNA: TGTGCCAGCAGCTTAGGACAAGCAGGGGGCTTACTTTACAATGAGCAGTTCTTC. Protein sequence: CASSLGQAGGLLYNEQFF.

In regard to this clonotype: Being one base from a much bigger clone, this may be a read error. The V and J genes are TRBV28 and TRBJ2-5, with D perhaps matching TRBD1 or TRBD2 (5 bases each). The germline V gene has CDR1 MDHEN and CDR2 SYDVKM. There are 13 residues in the CDR3. CDR3 protein: CASRGRMTGTRYF. The CDR3 DNA follows: TGTGCCAGCAGGGGACGGATGACGGGGACCCGGTACTTC.

Turning to this clonotype: One base away lies a much larger clone, so this may be a sequencing read error. This chain links TRBV9 with TRBJ2-3; D tentatively fits TRBD1 or TRBD2 (5 bases each). The length of the CDR3 is 16 residues. The germline CDR1 and CDR2 sequences are SGDLS and YYNGEE. V lost 1 base, J lost 5 bases, and 17 bases lay in between. The CDR3 DNA follows: TGTGCCAGCAGCGTATGGGACCCCCCGGCGGTAGATACGCAGTATTTT. Translation gives CASSVWDPPAVDTQYF.

This clonotype was observed at least ten times. The chain joins TRBV5-6 to TRBJ1-1; 7 nucleotides match TRBD1. V was clipped by 4 bases and J by 6 bases; unmatched bases: 9. The length of the CDR3 is 14 residues. Germline CDR1 is SGHDT and CDR2 is YYEEEE. CDR3 sequence (DNA): TGTGCCAGCAGCCTGCCCGGGACAGACCCTGAAGCTTTCTTT. It codes for CASSLPGTDPEAFF.

Turning to this clonotype: This may arise from a read error, as a much more abundant clone is one base away. The conserved phenylalanine or tryptophan is not found at the CDR3 terminus, so this likely reflects a read error. CDR3 loop: CSARDISSYEQYL. For the CDR3, the DNA is TGCAGTGCGAGAGACATCAGCTCCTACGAGCAGTACCTC. The rearrangement joins TRBV20-1 to TRBJ2-7; no definite D call. The CDR3 covers 13 residues. CDR1 and CDR2 from the germline V gene are DFQATT and SNEGSKA (reference sequence).

The rearrangement joins TRBV9 to TRBJ1-1; 7 nucleotides align to TRBD1. The V and J ends lost 4 bases and 8 bases, in that order; junction bases with no gene match: 11. In germline, CDR1 is SGDLS, CDR2 YYNGEE. CDR3 length: 14 amino acids. In nucleotides, the CDR3 is TGTGCCAGCAGCCCAGGGGGGGGATATAGGGAAGCTTTCTTT. Amino acid sequence: CASSPGGGYREAFF. Full variable domain (outside the CDR3, taken from reference TRBV9 and TRBJ1-1): DSGVTQTPKHLITATGQRVTLRCSPRSGDLSVYWYQQSLDQGLQFLIQYYNGEERAKGNILERFSAQQFPDLHSELNLSSLELGDSALYFCASSPGGGYREAFFGQGTRLTVV.

The gene calls are TRBV6-1 and TRBJ2-3; 8 nucleotides line up with TRBD2. Germline V lookup: CDR1 MNHNS, CDR2 SASEGT. V shed 2 bases and J 0 bases; nucleotides not matched to a gene: 4. The CDR3 spans 16 residues. The CDR3, as DNA: TGTGCCAGCAGTGAACGACTAGCGTGGAGCACAGATACGCAGTATTTT. Its protein product is CASSERLAWSTDTQYF.

This clonotype was detected many times. The chain employs TRBV20-1 and TRBJ2-7, with D unclear. Germline loops: CDR1 DFQATT, CDR2 SNEGSKA (reference sequence). The ends were cut back, 4 bases at V and 2 bases at J, with 12 bases in the middle. The CDR3 covers 13 residues. The CDR3 spells CSAIGPKAYEQYF. The CDR3 DNA is TGCAGTGCTATCGGACCGAAGGCCTACGAGCAGTACTTC.

The sample holds many counts of this clonotype. The chain recombines TRBV28 with TRBJ2-5; D not resolved. CDR1 and CDR2 from the germline V gene are MDHEN and SYDVKM. This CDR3 is built from 13 residues. V dropped 8 bases and J dropped 2 bases, with 12 bases sitting between them. The CDR3 loop reads CASGYMGQETQYF. DNA for the CDR3: TGTGCCAGCGGGTATATGGGGCAAGAGACCCAGTACTTC.

In its sample, this clonotype was seen a few times. J is TRBJ2-1 and V is TRBV12-5, with a possible D match to TRBD2 (6 bases). Trimming pared 6 bases from V and 1 base from J, leaving 10 bases between. Germline lookup yields CDR1 LGHNT and CDR2 FRNRAP. This CDR3 has 14 residues. Here the CDR3 reads CASGYSGSYNEQFF. CDR3 nucleotide sequence: TGTGCTAGTGGCTATAGCGGATCCTACAATGAGCAGTTCTTC.

The genes are TRBV5-1 and TRBJ2-1; D gene unclear. V was pared by 1 base and J by 8 bases, with 40 bases between. CDR1 is SGHRS, CDR2 YFSETQ, per germline. This CDR3 region has 23 residues. The DNA for the CDR3 is TGCGCCAGCAGCTTGCCCTTGCACCAGGTCGTTAGAACATCTCCCGCGAAGGTAGATGAGCAGTTCTTC. Translating it yields CASSLPLHQVVRTSPAKVDEQFF.

In this sample, this clonotype turned up once. The chain couples TRBV4-3 to TRBJ1-1, with a tentative D call TRBD1 (5 bases). This CDR3 is built from 17 residues. Germline V gives CDR1 LGHNA, CDR2 YSLEER. V lost 1 base and J lost 3, with 18 bases in between. The CDR3 sequence: CASSQVVGKGAHTEAFF. The CDR3 DNA reads as TGCGCCAGCAGCCAAGTTGTTGGGAAAGGGGCACACACTGAAGCTTTCTTT.

This clonotype has just a few counts. The chain is built from TRBV4-3 and TRBJ2-2; D tentatively reads TRBD1 or TRBD2 (5 bases each). The CDR3 is 17 residues long. Germline CDR1 reads LGHNA; CDR2 reads YSLEER. V was cut by 0 bases and J by 5 bases, with 16 bases left in between. The chain's CDR3 is CASSQDEGRVLTGELFF. Here the CDR3 DNA reads TGCGCCAGCAGCCAAGACGAGGGCAGGGTACTTACCGGGGAGCTGTTTTTT.

In its sample, this clonotype was seen a few times. This rearrangement joins TRBV27 to TRBJ2-7; D is unresolved. Trimming stripped 4 bases from V and 0 bases from J, with 7 bases between. The CDR3 sequence is 13 residues long. Germline values: CDR1 MNHEY, CDR2 SMNVEV (reference sequence). CDR3 region: CASSWASSYEQYF. DNA of the CDR3: TGTGCCAGCAGTTGGGCATCCTCCTACGAGCAGTACTTC.

About this clonotype itself: Sequence at one end of the junction differs from germline and may be a read error. This sequence joins TRBV6-5 and TRBJ2-7; no reliable D call. There are 14 residues in the CDR3. The germline V gene has CDR1 MNHEY and CDR2 SVGAGI. For the CDR3, the DNA is TGTGCCAGCAGTAGAGACGGTTCTGGCTACGAGCAGCACTTC. This codes for CASSRDGSGYEQHF.

V is TRBV19 and J is TRBJ2-2, with TRBD1 matching 9 bases. Germline assignment: CDR1 LNHDA and CDR2 SQIVND (reference sequence). J gave up 1 base and V 6 bases, and 6 bases lay outside the gene matches. The CDR3 spans 16 residues. The CDR3 bases are TGTGCCAGTAGCATCCGGGACAGGGAGAACACCGGGGAGCTGTTTTTT. Translated: CASSIRDRENTGELFF.

This clonotype was seen a few times. The V and J genes are TRBV4-3 and TRBJ2-1, with 7 bases identical to TRBD1. CDR3 size: 16 residues. Trimming at V came to 1 base and at J to 3 bases, leaving 6 bases not matched to a gene. The germline CDR1 and CDR2 sequences are LGHNA and YSLEER. CDR3 residues: CASSQARTGNYNEQFF. The CDR3 region has the DNA TGCGCCAGCAGCCAAGCAAGGACAGGCAACTACAATGAGCAGTTCTTC.

This clonotype was counted at least ten times. This sequence joins TRBV5-4 and TRBJ2-5; D gene ambiguous. Germline-derived CDR1 and CDR2 are SGHNT and YYREEE (reference sequence). Trimming pared 0 bases from V and 1 base from J, leaving 16 bases between. This CDR3 region has 17 residues. In nucleotides, the CDR3 is TGTGCCAGCAGCTTGGCCATTAACAACCCCTTCCAAGAGACCCAGTACTTC. This gives the protein CASSLAINNPFQETQYF.